This T cell receptor beta chain was identified in a study of blood T cell repertoires in COVID-19. Original analysis: Amplification of reference gene primers provided the estimated nucleated cell counts. Sequencing used immunoSEQ multiplex PCR; TCRdb keeps in-frame clones, though not all of them. The V and J calls and clone size come from that table; D and trimming were worked out from the DNA. Counted here are fewer than 200,000 clones, 81% occurring once; the ten biggest clones make up approximately 12%. CDR1 and CDR2 from the germline V gene are MNHEY and SMNVEV (reference sequence). This CDR3 comprises 15 residues. Trimming stripped 3 bases from V and 1 base from J, with 12 bases between.

The sequencing sample was made of peripheral blood. The chain has TRBV27 and TRBJ2-5; D is perhaps TRBD2 (6 bases). This TCR derives from a woman of 80 years or more with COVID-19, enrolled during active disease. CDR3: CASSFGAGTQETQYF. The DNA of the CDR3 is TGTGCCAGCAGTTTTGGCGCGGGGACCCAAGAGACCCAGTACTTC.